The present T cell receptor (beta chain) was sequenced within a study of blood T cells in healthy people across ages. Overall study: About one barcoded beta molecule per two T cells was captured by template switching.

A second PCR of roughly 7 to 11 cycles used a sample-barcoded 5' primer and a J-beta primer mix. Using its own MiXCR run on the 5' RACE reads, TCRdb lists one record per CDR3 protein. This table holds about 290,000 distinct CDR3 sequences, roughly a quarter found once. CDR1 is MDHEN, CDR2 SYDVKM, per germline. The CDR3 has 15 residues. Germline trimming cut 6 bases from V and 6 bases from J; bases unmatched to any gene: 8. Sequencing was done on a sample of blood. The TCR was taken from a woman aged 70-85 years in good health. The chain uses TRBV28 and TRBJ2-4; 10 bases agree with TRBD2. Here the CDR3 reads CASSPLAGDRNIQYF. The CDR3 coding sequence is TGTGCCAGCAGCCCCCTAGCGGGAGACCGAAACATTCAGTACTTC.